Listed below are T cell receptor beta chains from one sample, sequenced in a study of blood T cell repertoires in COVID-19. Produced via immunoSEQ multiplex PCR; TCRdb's table is partial and in-frame only. The sample has around 100,000 clones; roughly 86% are singletons. Source material: peripheral blood. Every receptor here comes from a human donor with acute or convalescent COVID-19. The donor label of this sample is uncertain. The CDR3 runs from the conserved cysteine through the conserved F or W. D genes are given only for firm matches. The size field is filled for only some rows; it gives once, few, many or a size class.

TRBD1	12	TRBJ1-2	TRBV28	-	TGTGCCAGCATGACAGGGACCTATGGCTACACCTTC	CASMTGTYGYTF
TRBD1	15	TRBJ1-6	TRBV28	once	TGTGCCAGCGCGCCGGGACAGGAATATAATTCACCCCTCCACTTT	CASAPGQEYNSPLHF
-	12	TRBJ2-2	TRBV5-6	-	TGTGCCAGCAGCTTGGCCTTAGGGGAGCTGTTTTTT	CASSLALGELFF
-	14	TRBJ1-2	TRBV7-9	-	TGTGCCAGCAGCTCAATTGAGGGGGTGGAAGGCTACACCTTC	CASSSIEGVEGYTF
TRBD2	15	TRBJ2-3	TRBV7-9	-	TGTGCCAGCAGCTTAGGTGGACTAGCGGCAGATACGCAGTATTTT	CASSLGGLAADTQYF
-	12	TRBJ2-2	TRBV19	-	TGTGCCAGTAGGAGAGACACCGGGGAGCTGTTTTTT	CASRRDTGELFF
-	18	TRBJ2-1	TRBV15	-	TGTGCCACCAGCAGAGTTAGGGGGGGTATAGGCTCCTACAATGAGCAGTTCTTC	CATSRVRGGIGSYNEQFF
TRBD1	19	TRBJ2-4	TRBV5-1	-	TGCGCCAGCAGCTTGCTGACAGGGGGCTATCCTCTAGCCAAAAACATTCAGTACTTC	CASSLLTGGYPLAKNIQYF
-	16	TRBJ1-5	TRBV30	once	TGTGCCTGGAGTGTGGGATCGGGGTTGAACAATCAGCCCCAGCATTTT	CAWSVGSGLNNQPQHF
TRBD2	16	TRBJ2-3	TRBV5-1	-	TGCGCCAGCAGCTTGGTAGCGGGTGCCCGCACAGATACGCAGTATTTT	CASSLVAGARTDTQYF
-	14	TRBJ2-7	TRBV21-1	-	TGTGCCAGCAGCAAAATCGTGGCGAGGGACGAGCAGTACTTC	CASSKIVARDEQYF
-	14	TRBJ1-5	TRBV10-3	few	TGTGCCATCAGTGGGGCCCCGGAAGGGGCGATCCAGCATTTT	CAISGAPEGAIQHF
TRBD1	15	TRBJ1-2	TRBV9	-	TGTGCCAGCAGCGCCCGGACAGGGCCCACCTATGGCTACACCTTC	CASSARTGPTYGYTF
-	16	TRBJ1-4	TRBV3-1/TRBV3-2	-	TGTGCCAGCAGCCAAGACCTCGGGGGGAGATATGAAAAACTGTTTTTT	CASSQDLGGRYEKLFF
TRBD2	15	TRBJ2-5	TRBV18	-	TGTGCCAGCTCACCACAGCGGGACGGCCAAGAGACCCAGTACTTC	CASSPQRDGQETQYF
TRBD2	15	TRBJ2-1	TRBV9	-	TGTGCCAGCAGCGGCTCCGGGACTAATTACAATGAGCAGTTCTTC	CASSGSGTNYNEQFF
TRBD1	16	TRBJ2-7	TRBV5-4	-	TGTGCCAGCAGCTTGTCCGGGACAGGGTTGTCCTACGAGCAGTACTTC	CASSLSGTGLSYEQYF
TRBD1	16	TRBJ1-2	TRBV7-2	-	TGTGCCAGCAGCTTAGCAGGGGGCGGCGCGATTTATGGCTACACCTTC	CASSLAGGGAIYGYTF
-	15	TRBJ2-3	TRBV18	-	TGTGCCAGCTCACAACCACCCGCAGGCACAGATACGCAGTATTTT	CASSQPPAGTDTQYF
-	17	TRBJ1-2	TRBV7-8	-	TGTGCCAGCAGCTTAGCGGGGTATTCAGGAGGGAACTATGGCTACACCTTC	CASSLAGYSGGNYGYTF
TRBD1	15	TRBJ1-2	TRBV30	-	TGTGCCCGGGGGAGCCCACGGGGACAGAACTATGGCTACACCTTC	CARGSPRGQNYGYTF
-	13	TRBJ1-4	TRBV19	-	TGTGCCAGTAGTTTGCGAGGGAATGAAAAACTGTTTTTT	CASSLRGNEKLFF
TRBD2	14	TRBJ2-7	TRBV25-1	once	TGTGCCAGCAGTGAGGGGGGGAGCTCCTACGAGCAGTACTTC	CASSEGGSSYEQYF
TRBD1	15	TRBJ1-1	TRBV6-6	-	TGTGCCAGCCTGATTCCGGGACAGGGGGGCGCTGGGGCTTTCTTT	CASLIPGQGGAGAFF
-	15	TRBJ1-1	TRBV5-4	-	TGTGCCAGCAGCTTGGGGCGACAGTCGAACACTGAAGCTTTCTTT	CASSLGRQSNTEAFF
-	13	TRBJ1-2	TRBV10-3	-	TGTGCCATCACTTCGGGGGAGGACTATGGCTACACCTTC	CAITSGEDYGYTF
-	16	TRBJ1-4	TRBV6-5	-	TGTGCCAGCAGTTCCCGTACAGGGACAACTAATGAAAAACTGTTTTTT	CASSSRTGTTNEKLFF
TRBD2	13	TRBJ2-3	TRBV6-2/TRBV6-3	-	TGTGCCAGCAGTTTAGCGGGGGTGGATACGCAGTATTTT	CASSLAGVDTQYF
TRBD1	16	TRBJ1-2	TRBV11-2	few	TGTGCCAGCAGCTTAGCCCGGCAGGGGGAGATCTATGGCTACACCTTC	CASSLARQGEIYGYTF
TRBD1	13	TRBJ2-7	TRBV6-5	-	TGTGCCAGCCACTTGACAGGGGCTTACGAGCAGTACTTC	CASHLTGAYEQYF
TRBD1	14	TRBJ1-4	TRBV5-1	-	TGCGCCAGCAGCGGGGGACAGAGTAATGAAAAACTGTTTTTT	CASSGGQSNEKLFF
-	14	TRBJ2-5	TRBV30	-	TGTGCCTGGAGTCGGCAGGGAGGCCGAGAGACCCAGTACTTC	CAWSRQGGRETQYF
-	18	TRBJ1-3	TRBV6-2/TRBV6-3	-	TGTGCCAGCAGCCTCTTTCGTTATCCGGACCGGGATGGGAACACCATATATTTT	CASSLFRYPDRDGNTIYF
-	12	TRBJ2-2	TRBV9	-	TGTGCCAGCAGCGACGGCACCGGGGAGCTGTTTTTT	CASSDGTGELFF
TRBD1	15	TRBJ1-6	TRBV7-2	few	TGTGCCAGCAGCTTGGTAGGGACAGACAATTCACCCCTCCACTTT	CASSLVGTDNSPLHF
-	14	TRBJ1-4	TRBV5-1	-	TGCGCCAGCAGCTTGACGGGGTATAATGAAAAACTGTTTTTT	CASSLTGYNEKLFF
-	13	TRBJ1-2	TRBV12-3/TRBV12-4	-	TGTGCCAGCAGTTTAGGACAGATCTATGGCTACACCTTC	CASSLGQIYGYTF
-	15	TRBJ2-5	TRBV5-1	-	TGCGCCAGCAGCGCCACCGGGAGCCTGGGGGAGACCCAGTACTTC	CASSATGSLGETQYF
TRBD1	16	TRBJ1-1	TRBV5-1	-	TGCGCCAGCAGCCCCCAAAATGGACAGGGGGTCACTGAAGCTTTCTTT	CASSPQNGQGVTEAFF
-	14	TRBJ2-6	TRBV30	-	TGTGCCCGCGACAGTCCCTCTGGGGCCAACGTCCTGACTTTC	CARDSPSGANVLTF
-	14	TRBJ2-1	TRBV5-4	once	TGTGCCAGCAGCCCCAGGGGAACCTACAATGAGCAGTTCTTC	CASSPRGTYNEQFF
-	16	TRBJ1-1	TRBV5-6	-	TGTGCCAGCAGCTTGGTACGGGGGGCGATGAACACTGAAGCTTTCTTT	CASSLVRGAMNTEAFF
TRBD2	16	TRBJ2-1	TRBV27	-	TGTGCCAGCAGGAGTTTTAGCGGGGGGGTCTACAATGAGCAGTTCTTC	CASRSFSGGVYNEQFF
TRBD2	15	TRBJ2-3	TRBV6-7	-	TGTGCCAGCAGCCCCCCAGCGGGGGGCCCCGGTCCGCAGTATTTT	CASSPPAGGPGPQYF
-	14	TRBJ1-1	TRBV3-1/TRBV3-2	-	TGTGCCAGCAGCCAAGTGGGAGGGCACACTGAAGCTTTCTTT	CASSQVGGHTEAFF
TRBD1	18	TRBJ1-5	TRBV19	-	TGTGCCAGTAGTCCTCCCTCCGGGACAGGGGTGGGCAATCAGCCCCAGCATTTT	CASSPPSGTGVGNQPQHF
-	13	TRBJ2-3	TRBV28	-	TGTGCCAGCAGTTCGGGGAGCACAGATACGCAGTATTTT	CASSSGSTDTQYF
TRBD1	16	TRBJ1-2	TRBV6-5	-	TGTGCCAGCAGTTACTCTGCCGGACAGGCGAACTATGGCTACACCTTC	CASSYSAGQANYGYTF
-	14	TRBJ1-1	TRBV7-8	-	TGTGCCAGCAGCCATCTACAGCATAACACTGAAGCTTTCTTT	CASSHLQHNTEAFF
-	16	TRBJ2-2	TRBV18	-	TGTGCCAGCCTGAATTCTGGGCCCGCGAACACCGGGGAGCTGTTTTTT	CASLNSGPANTGELFF
TRBD1	15	TRBJ2-6	TRBV4-3	-	TGCGCCAGCAGCCAAGGAGGCAGGGGGACCAACGTCCTGACTTTC	CASSQGGRGTNVLTF
-	14	TRBJ1-5	TRBV6-5	-	TGTGCCAGCAGAGCGGACAGTGGCAATCAGCCCCAGCATTTT	CASRADSGNQPQHF
-	14	TRBJ1-4	TRBV2	-	TGTGCCAGCAGACGTACAGGGAGGGTTGAAAAACTGTTTTTT	CASRRTGRVEKLFF
-	17	TRBJ2-5	TRBV3-1/TRBV3-2	-	TGTGCCAGCAGCCAAGGGCAGGGAAGTAAAATTCAAGAGACCCAGTACTTC	CASSQGQGSKIQETQYF
-	13	TRBJ2-7	TRBV6-1	-	TGTGCCAGCAGTGAACATTGGGCTTACGAGCAGTACTTC	CASSEHWAYEQYF